This T cell receptor beta chain was sequenced for a study of CD8+CD57+ T cells in acquired aplastic anemia. The overall study: When averaged, DNA from sorted CD4+ and CD8+ cells came to about 3 ug.

This clonotype appeared many times. Its target is unknown. Patients who underwent sequencing had shown CD8+CD57+ cell expansion by flow cytometry. The blood sampling took place in patients who had so far received no therapy. Findings and limits, study-wide: Approximately 30 was the count of CD8+ CDR3 sequences that patients shared with controls. A significant difference in CD8+ Simpson's diversity between patients and controls was not found.

CDR1 LGHNA and CDR2 YNFKEQ come from the germline V gene. V was cut by 0 bases and J by 0 bases, with 15 bases left in between. CDR3 length: 19 residues. Genomic DNA was employed as the template in profiling TCR beta VDJ and CDR3. From the reads, TCRdb called clonotypes with MiXCR, one entry per CDR3 protein. This sample has 160,000 or so distinct CDR3 sequences; about 50% occur once, and the top ten carry around a third. This sequence originates from a human donor with aplastic anemia. The sample consisted of sorted CD4+, CD8+, or CD8+CD57+ T cells (not recorded which) from PBMCs. The chain joins TRBV4-2 to TRBJ2-6, with unresolved D. CDR3: CASSQDSQPTRSGANVLTF. DNA of the CDR3: TGTGCCAGCAGCCAAGATTCCCAGCCGACGCGCTCTGGGGCCAACGTCCTGACTTTC.